One TCR beta chain is described in this entry. As originally analysed: Using reference gene primer amplification, nucleated cell counts were estimated. Repertoires were generated with immunoSEQ multiplex PCR, while TCRdb's copy carries only in-frame clones and drops some. The V and J calls and the clone size are those of that table, but D and trimming were determined from the DNA. The sample contains about 200,000 clones, approximately 91% of which appear only once. Trimming stripped 3 bases from V and 4 bases from J, with 11 bases between. CDR1 and CDR2 (germline): SGHTA, FQGTGA. The CDR3 length is 14 residues. This record comes from a study of blood T cell repertoires in COVID-19. The wider study: Whether acute or convalescent, the COVID-19 samples came from the United States, Italy and Spain.

The rearrangement links TRBV7-3 to TRBJ2-3; D might be TRBD1 (6 bases). The sequence was obtained from a man aged 40-55 years with acute or convalescent COVID-19. The sample taken for sequencing was peripheral blood. This CDR3 is CASSLQQGPDTQYF. For the CDR3, the DNA is TGTGCCAGCAGCTTGCAACAGGGCCCAGATACGCAGTATTTT.